This record covers a single T cell receptor (beta chain). Its antigen is currently unknown. The sample originates from a study of beta chain features in type 1 diabetes. Study information: Cell yields, gender and age were comparable in patients and healthy donors.

Overall study findings and caveats: TCRB rearrangement may or may not be influenced by HLA type; here this remained unresolved. Naive, central memory and Treg TCRB repertoires seemed to resemble each other more closely in patients than they did in healthy donors.

The V segment lost 5 bases and the J segment 4 bases; nucleotides outside the gene matches: 7. The V gene's germline CDR1 is SEHNR and CDR2 FQNEAQ (reference sequence). The CDR3 length is 14 residues. Since all of the isolated RNA was reverse transcribed, expressed TCRB transcripts were what got sequenced. Produced via immunoSEQ multiplex PCR; TCRdb's table is partial and in-frame only. The data show hundreds of thousands of clones, with around 13% seen just once and more than 0.015% held by the top ten. This chain links TRBV7-9 with TRBJ2-5, with 7 bases that match TRBD1. This TCR derives from a man aged 18-30 years in good health. Specimen: naive CD4+ T cells from blood. The CDR3 region is CASSPGTVGETQYF. The CDR3 DNA follows: TGTGCCAGCAGCCCGGGGACAGTCGGAGAGACCCAGTACTTC.